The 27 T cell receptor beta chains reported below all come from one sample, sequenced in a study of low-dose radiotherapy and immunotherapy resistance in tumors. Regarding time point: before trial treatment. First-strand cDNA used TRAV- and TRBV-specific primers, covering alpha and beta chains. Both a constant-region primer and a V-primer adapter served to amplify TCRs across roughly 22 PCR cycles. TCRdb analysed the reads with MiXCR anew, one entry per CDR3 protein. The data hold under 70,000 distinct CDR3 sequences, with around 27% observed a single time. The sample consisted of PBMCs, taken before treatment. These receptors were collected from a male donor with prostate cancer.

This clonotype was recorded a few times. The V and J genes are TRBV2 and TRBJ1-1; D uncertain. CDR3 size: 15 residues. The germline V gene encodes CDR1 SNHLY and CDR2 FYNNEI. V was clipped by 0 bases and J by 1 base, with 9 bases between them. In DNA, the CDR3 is TGTGCCAGCAGTGAAGCTCTATACCAGAACACTGAAGCTTTCTTT. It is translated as CASSEALYQNTEAFF.

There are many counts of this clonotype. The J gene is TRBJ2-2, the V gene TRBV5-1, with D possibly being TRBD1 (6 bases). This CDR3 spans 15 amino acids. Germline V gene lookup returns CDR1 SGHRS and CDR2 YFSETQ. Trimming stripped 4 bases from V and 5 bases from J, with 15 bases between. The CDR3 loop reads CASSEQGQLTGELFF. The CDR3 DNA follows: TGCGCCAGCAGCGAACAGGGACAACTTACCGGGGAGCTGTTTTTT.

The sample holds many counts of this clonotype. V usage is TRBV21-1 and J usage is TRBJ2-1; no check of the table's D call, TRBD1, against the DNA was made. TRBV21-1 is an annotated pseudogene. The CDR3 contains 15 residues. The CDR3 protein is CASSKWHRAYNEQFF. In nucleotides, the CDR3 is TGTGCCAGCAGCAAGTGGCACAGGGCTTACAATGAGCAGTTCTTC.

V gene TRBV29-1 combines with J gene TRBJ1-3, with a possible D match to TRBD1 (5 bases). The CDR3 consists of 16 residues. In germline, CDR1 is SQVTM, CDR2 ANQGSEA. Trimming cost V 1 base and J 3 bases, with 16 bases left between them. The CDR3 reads CSVEARGQIFGNTIYF. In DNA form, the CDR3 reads TGCAGCGTTGAAGCAAGGGGCCAGATCTTTGGAAACACCATATATTTT.

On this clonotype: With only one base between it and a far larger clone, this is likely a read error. The CDR3 region has the DNA TGCGCCAGCAGCCAAGCGGGCTATACTTCCAGTGAGCAGTACTTC. Its translation is CASSQAGYTSSEQYF. The rearrangement uses TRBV4-1 and TRBJ2-7, with D hard to call. V was clipped by 1 base and J by 7 bases, with 17 bases between them. The germline V gene has CDR1 MGHRA and CDR2 YSYEKL. The CDR3 runs to 15 residues.

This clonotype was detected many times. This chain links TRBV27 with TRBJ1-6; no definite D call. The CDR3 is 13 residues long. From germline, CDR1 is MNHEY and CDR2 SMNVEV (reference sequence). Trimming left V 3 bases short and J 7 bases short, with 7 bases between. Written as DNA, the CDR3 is TGTGCCAGCAGTTTTCGGGGAAATTCACCCCTCCACTTT. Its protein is CASSFRGNSPLHF.

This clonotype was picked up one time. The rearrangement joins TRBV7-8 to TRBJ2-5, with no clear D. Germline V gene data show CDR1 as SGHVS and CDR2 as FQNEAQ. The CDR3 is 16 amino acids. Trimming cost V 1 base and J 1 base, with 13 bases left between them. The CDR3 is CASSLGLWSPQETQYF. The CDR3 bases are TGTGCCAGCAGCTTAGGCCTGTGGAGTCCCCAAGAGACCCAGTACTTC.

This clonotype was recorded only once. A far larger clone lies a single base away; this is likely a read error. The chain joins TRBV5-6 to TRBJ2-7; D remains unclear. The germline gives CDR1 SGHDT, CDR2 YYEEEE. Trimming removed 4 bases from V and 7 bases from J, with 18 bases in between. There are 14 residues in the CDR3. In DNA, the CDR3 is TGTGCCAGCAGCCTGGTTAAGTCCTACAATGAGCAGTACTTC. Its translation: CASSLVKSYNEQYF.

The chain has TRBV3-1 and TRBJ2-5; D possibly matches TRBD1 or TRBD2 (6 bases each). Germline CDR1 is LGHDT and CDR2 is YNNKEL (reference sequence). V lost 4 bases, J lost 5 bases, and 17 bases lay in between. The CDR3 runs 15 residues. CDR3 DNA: TGTGCCAGCAGCCCCTCAACGGGGGCTGGGGAGACCCAGTACTTC. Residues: CASSPSTGAGETQYF.

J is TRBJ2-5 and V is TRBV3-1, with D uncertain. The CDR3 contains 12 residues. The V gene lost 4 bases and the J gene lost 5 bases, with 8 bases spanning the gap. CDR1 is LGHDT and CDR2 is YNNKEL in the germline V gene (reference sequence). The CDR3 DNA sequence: TGTGCCAGCAGCCTACTATGGGAGACCCAGTACTTC. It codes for CASSLLWETQYF.

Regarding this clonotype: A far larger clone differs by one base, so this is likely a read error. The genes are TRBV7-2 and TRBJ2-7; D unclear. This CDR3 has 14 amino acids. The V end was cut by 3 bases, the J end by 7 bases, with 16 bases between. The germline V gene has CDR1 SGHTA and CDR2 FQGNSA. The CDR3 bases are TGTGCCAGCAGCTTCGCCCTGGCACACAATGAGCAGTACTTC. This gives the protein CASSFALAHNEQYF.

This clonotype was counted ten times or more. The CDR3 DNA sequence: TGTGCCAGCATCAAAAACCCAGGCGGGGGCACCTATAATTCACCCCTCCACTTT. Translated, it gives CASIKNPGGGTYNSPLHF. V usage is TRBV2 and J usage is TRBJ1-6; D may be TRBD1 (6 bases). CDR1 is SNHLY and CDR2 is FYNNEI in the germline V gene. This CDR3 has 18 residues. Trimming shortened V by 7 bases and J by 2 bases, and 21 bases separated the two germline ends. Supplemented by reference TRBV2 and TRBJ1-6, the full variable domain reads EPEVTQTPSHQVTQMGQEVILRCVPISNHLYFYWYRQILGQKVEFLVSFYNNEISEKSEIFDDQFSVERPDGSNFTLKIRSTKLEDSAMYFCASIKNPGGGTYNSPLHFGNGTRLTVT.

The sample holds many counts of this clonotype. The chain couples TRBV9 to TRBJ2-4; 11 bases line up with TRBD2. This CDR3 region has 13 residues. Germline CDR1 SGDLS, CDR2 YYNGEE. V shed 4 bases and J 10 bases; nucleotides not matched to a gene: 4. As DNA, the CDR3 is TGTGCCAGCAGCATCAGACTAGCGGGGATTCAGTACTTC. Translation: CASSIRLAGIQYF.

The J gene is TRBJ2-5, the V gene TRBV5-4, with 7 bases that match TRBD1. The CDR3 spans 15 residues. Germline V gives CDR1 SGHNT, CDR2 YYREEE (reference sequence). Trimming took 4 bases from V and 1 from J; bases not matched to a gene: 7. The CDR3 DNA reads TGTGCCAGCAGCGTTGAGACAGGGTCCCAAGAGACCCAGTACTTC. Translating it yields CASSVETGSQETQYF.

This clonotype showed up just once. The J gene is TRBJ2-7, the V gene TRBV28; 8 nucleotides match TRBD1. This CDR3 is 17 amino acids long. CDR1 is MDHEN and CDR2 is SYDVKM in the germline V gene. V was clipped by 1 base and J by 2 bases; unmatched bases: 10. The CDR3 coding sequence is TGTGCCAGCAGTTTATTATTTTCTCGGACAGGGACCTACGAGCAGTACTTC. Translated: CASSLLFSRTGTYEQYF.

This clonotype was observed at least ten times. CDR3: CASSLTGGPQETQYF. The CDR3 coding sequence is TGTGCCAGCAGCTTAACAGGGGGTCCACAAGAGACCCAGTACTTC. The V and J genes are TRBV7-3 and TRBJ2-5, with a possible D match to TRBD1 (6 bases). V was clipped by 0 bases and J by 2 bases, with 10 bases between them. The CDR3 covers 15 residues. Germline V lookup: CDR1 SGHTA, CDR2 FQGTGA.

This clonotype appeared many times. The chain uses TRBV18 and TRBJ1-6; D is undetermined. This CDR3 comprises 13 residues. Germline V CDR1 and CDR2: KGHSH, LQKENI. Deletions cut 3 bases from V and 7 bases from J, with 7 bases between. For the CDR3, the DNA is TGTGCCAGCTCACCGGACGGGAATTCACCCCTCCACTTT. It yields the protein CASSPDGNSPLHF. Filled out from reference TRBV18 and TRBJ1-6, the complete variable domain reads NAGVMQNPRHLVRRRGQEARLRCSPMKGHSHVYWYRQLPEEGLKFMVYLQKENIIDESGMPKERFSAEFPKEGPSILRIQQVVRGDSAAYFCASSPDGNSPLHFGNGTRLTVT.

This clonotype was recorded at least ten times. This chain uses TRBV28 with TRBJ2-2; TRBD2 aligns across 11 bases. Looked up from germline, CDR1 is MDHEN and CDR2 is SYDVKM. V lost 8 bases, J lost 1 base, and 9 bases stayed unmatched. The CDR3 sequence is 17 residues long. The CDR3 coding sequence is TGTGCCAGCGCGTCACCGGGACTAGCGGAGAACACCGGGGAGCTGTTTTTT. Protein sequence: CASASPGLAENTGELFF.

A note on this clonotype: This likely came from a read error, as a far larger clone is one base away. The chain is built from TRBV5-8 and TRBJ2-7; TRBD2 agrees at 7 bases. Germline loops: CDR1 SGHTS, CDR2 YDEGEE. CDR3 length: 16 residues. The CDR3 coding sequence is TGTGCCTGCAGCCCCATGACTAGCCCAGAGACCCACGAGCAGTACTTC. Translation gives CACSPMTSPETHEQYF.

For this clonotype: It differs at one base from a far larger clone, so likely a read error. The DNA of the CDR3 is TGCGCCAGCAGGCCCACTCGACTAGCGGGTCCCAGCTCCTACAATGAGCAGTACTTC. Amino acid sequence: CASRPTRLAGPSSYNEQYF. J is TRBJ2-7 and V is TRBV5-1; 10 nucleotides match TRBD2. The ends lost 5 bases at V and 7 bases at J; junction bases unmatched: 24. This CDR3 is 19 amino acids long. CDR1 SGHRS and CDR2 YFSETQ come from the germline V gene.

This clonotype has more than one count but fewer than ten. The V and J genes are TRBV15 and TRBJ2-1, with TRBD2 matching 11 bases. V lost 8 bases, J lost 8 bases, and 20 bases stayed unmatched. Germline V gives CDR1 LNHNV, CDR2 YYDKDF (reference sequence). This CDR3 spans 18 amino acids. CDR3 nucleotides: TGTGCCACCTCCGGCGCCCAAGGTAGCGGGAGGGCCGTCGATGAGCAGTTCTTC. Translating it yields CATSGAQGSGRAVDEQFF.

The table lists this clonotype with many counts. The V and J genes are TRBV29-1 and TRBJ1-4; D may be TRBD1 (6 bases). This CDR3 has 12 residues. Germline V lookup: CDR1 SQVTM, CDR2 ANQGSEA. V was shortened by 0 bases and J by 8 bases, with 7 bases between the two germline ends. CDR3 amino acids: CSVEEGTEKLFF. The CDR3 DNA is TGCAGCGTTGAAGAAGGGACAGAAAAACTGTTTTTT.

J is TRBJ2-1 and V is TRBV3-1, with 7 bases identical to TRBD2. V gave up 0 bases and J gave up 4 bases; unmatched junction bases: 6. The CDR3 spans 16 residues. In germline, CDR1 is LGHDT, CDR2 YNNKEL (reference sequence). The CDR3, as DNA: TGTGCCAGCAGCCAAGATCAAGCGGGGAAATACAATGAGCAGTTCTTC. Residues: CASSQDQAGKYNEQFF.

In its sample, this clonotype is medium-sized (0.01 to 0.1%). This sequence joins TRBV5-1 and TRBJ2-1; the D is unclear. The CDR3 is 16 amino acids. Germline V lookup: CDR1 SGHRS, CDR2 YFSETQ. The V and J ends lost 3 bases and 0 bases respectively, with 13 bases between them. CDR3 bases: TGCGCCAGCAGCTCGTCGGCCACGAGCTCCTACAATGAGCAGTTCTTC. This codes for CASSSSATSSYNEQFF. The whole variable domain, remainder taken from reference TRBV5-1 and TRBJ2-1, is KAGVTQTPRYLIKTRGQQVTLSCSPISGHRSVSWYQQTPGQGLQFLFEYFSETQRNKGNFPGRFSGRQFSNSRSEMNVSTLELGDSALYLCASSSSATSSYNEQFFGPGTRLTVL.

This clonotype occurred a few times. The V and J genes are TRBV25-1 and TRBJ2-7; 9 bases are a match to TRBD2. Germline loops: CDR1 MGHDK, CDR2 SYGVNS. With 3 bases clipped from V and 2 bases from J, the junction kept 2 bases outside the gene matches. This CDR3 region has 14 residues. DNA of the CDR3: TGTGCCAGCAGTGATGGCGGGAGGGCCTACGAGCAGTACTTC. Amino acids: CASSDGGRAYEQYF.

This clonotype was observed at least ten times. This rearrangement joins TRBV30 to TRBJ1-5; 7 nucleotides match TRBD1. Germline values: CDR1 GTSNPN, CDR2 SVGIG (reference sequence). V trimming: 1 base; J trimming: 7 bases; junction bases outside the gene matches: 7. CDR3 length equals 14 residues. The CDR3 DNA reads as TGTGCCTGGAGTGCCACACGAGGGGGCCAGCCCCAGCATTTT. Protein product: CAWSATRGGQPQHF.

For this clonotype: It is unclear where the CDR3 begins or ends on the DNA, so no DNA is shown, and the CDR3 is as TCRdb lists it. CDR3 residues: CASSFLGLRGPGSCFF. The rearrangement uses TRBV28 and TRBJ2-2; the D call of TRBD2 is as the table states it, not checked on the DNA. The germline gives CDR1 MDHEN, CDR2 SYDVKM. The CDR3 is 16 residues long, ends included.